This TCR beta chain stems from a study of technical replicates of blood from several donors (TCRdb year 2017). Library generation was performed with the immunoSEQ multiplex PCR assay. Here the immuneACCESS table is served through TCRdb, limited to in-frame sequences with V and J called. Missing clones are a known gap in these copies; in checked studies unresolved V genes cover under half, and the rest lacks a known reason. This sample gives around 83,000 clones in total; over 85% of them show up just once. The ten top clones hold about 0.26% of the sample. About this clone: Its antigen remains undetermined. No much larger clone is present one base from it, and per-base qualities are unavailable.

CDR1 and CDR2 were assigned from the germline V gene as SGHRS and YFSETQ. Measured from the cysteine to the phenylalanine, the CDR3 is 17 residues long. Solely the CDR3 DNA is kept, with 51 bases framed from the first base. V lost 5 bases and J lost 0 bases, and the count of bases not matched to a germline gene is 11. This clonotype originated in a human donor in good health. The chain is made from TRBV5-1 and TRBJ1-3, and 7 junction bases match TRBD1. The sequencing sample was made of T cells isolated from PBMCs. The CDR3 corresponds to CASRTTFRGSSGNTIYF. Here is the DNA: TGCGCCAGCAGGACTACGTTCAGGGGGAGCTCTGGAAACACCATATATTTT. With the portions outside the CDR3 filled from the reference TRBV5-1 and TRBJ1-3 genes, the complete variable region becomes KAGVTQTPRYLIKTRGQQVTLSCSPISGHRSVSWYQQTPGQGLQFLFEYFSETQRNKGNFPGRFSGRQFSNSRSEMNVSTLELGDSALYLCASRTTFRGSSGNTIYFGEGSWLTVV.